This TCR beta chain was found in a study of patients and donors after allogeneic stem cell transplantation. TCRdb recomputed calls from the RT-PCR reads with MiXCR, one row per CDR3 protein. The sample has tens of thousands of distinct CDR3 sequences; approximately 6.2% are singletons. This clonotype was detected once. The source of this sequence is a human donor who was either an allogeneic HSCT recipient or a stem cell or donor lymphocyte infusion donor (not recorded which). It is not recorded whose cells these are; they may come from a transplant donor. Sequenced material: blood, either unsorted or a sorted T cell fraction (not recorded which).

CDR3 amino acids: CASNPGGEYEKLFF. The CDR3 DNA reads TGCGCCAGCAACCCAGGGGGGGAGTATGAAAAACTGTTTTTT. The gene calls are TRBV5-1 and TRBJ1-4; 7 bases map to TRBD1. After removal of 6 bases from V and 6 bases from J, the junction contained 8 bases not matched to a gene. Looked up from germline, CDR1 is SGHRS and CDR2 is YFSETQ. This CDR3 has 14 amino acids.